The T cell receptor beta chain under discussion was sequenced for a study of early T cells in non-severe SARS-CoV-2 infection listed by TCRdb under 2021. For context, the study as a whole: Because TCR sequencing relied on bulk RNA taken from unsorted whole blood, pairing of alpha and beta chains was not possible.

This was a case-control study nested in a cohort of healthcare workers in London, UK, who had nasopharyngeal swab PCR tests and blood samples taken every week. Healthcare workers were enrolled in the week of the UK lockdown, from 23 to 31 March 2020, and were followed every week for up to 16 weeks. The CDR3 numbers 15 residues from cysteine through phenylalanine. Kept here is only the CDR3 DNA, which spans 45 bases and is read in frame from base 1. The germline V gene encodes CDR1 SGDLS and CDR2 YYNGEE. The germline V end is reduced by 1 base and the J end by 0 bases; junction bases left unmatched: 2. Receptors were amplified or captured by 5' RACE. Sequencer: NextSeq 500. In the TCR library protocol, unique molecular identifiers were attached to individual cDNA molecules to correct for PCR bias and sequencing error. TCR alpha and beta chains were both sequenced, and the abundances of alpha and beta sequences in each sample were closely correlated with each other. The published analysis was carried out like this. Decombinator V4 was used to perform V gene, J gene and CDR3 annotation of TCR sequences. TCRs were defined as expanded if a significant change between any two time points was detected under a Poisson model with p below 0.0001. TCR abundances were normalised to the total number of TCRs sequenced in each sample and reported as counts per million. TRAV1-2 paired with TRAJ12, TRAJ20 or TRAJ33 defined MAIT TCRs, while TRAV10 paired with TRAJ18 defined iNKT TCRs. VDJdb, accessed 1 November 2021, was searched for CMV, EBV and SARS-CoV-2 annotated TCRs, with TCRs annotated for multiple antigens excluded. Starting from the raw public reads, TCRdb applied fastp trimming at Q25, assembled clones with MiXCR and retained in-frame beta chains. Each record represents a unique CDR3 protein, reported with the most common genes and DNA among its rows. The V and J calls come from TCRdb's annotation, not from the publication. The sample profile shows 25,000 to 35,000 distinct CDR3 sequences; roughly 5.7% of them were found once. 20% to 25% of the sample is held by the ten biggest clonotypes.

Findings and caveats that apply to the study as a whole: Matching against VDJdb was skewed toward anti-spike CD8 responses, likely underestimated virus-specific expansions, and missed private and CD4 specificities.

This clonotype was found a few times. Its recognized antigen is unknown. Per-base quality was not reported, and no clone a single base away is much larger than it. The TCR comes from an adult who was a healthcare worker with PCR-confirmed SARS-CoV-2 infection or an uninfected control (not recorded which). The receptor chain draws on TRBV9 and TRBJ2-3, with 7 middle bases fitting TRBD2. Sequencing was performed on whole blood. At the DNA level, the sequence is TGTGCCAGCAGCGTAAGCGGGGCGAGCACAGATACGCAGTATTTT. Its amino acids are CASSVSGASTDTQYF.